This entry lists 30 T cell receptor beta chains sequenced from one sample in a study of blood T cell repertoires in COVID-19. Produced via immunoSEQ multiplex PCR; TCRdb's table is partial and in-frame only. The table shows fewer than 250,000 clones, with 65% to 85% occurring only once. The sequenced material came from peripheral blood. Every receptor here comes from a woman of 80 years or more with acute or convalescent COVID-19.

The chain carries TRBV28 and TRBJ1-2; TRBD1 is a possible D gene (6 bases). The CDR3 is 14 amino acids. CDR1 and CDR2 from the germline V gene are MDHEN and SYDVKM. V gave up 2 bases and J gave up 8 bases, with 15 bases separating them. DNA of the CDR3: TGTGCCAGCAGTTTAGCGGGGGCGGCCGGCGGCTACACCTTC. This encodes CASSLAGAAGGYTF.

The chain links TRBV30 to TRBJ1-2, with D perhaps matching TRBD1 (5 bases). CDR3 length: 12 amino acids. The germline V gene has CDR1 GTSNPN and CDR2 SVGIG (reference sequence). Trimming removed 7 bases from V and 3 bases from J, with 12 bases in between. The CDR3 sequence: CASGGGYYGYTF. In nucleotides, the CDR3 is TGTGCCTCGGGGGGGGGATACTATGGCTACACCTTC.

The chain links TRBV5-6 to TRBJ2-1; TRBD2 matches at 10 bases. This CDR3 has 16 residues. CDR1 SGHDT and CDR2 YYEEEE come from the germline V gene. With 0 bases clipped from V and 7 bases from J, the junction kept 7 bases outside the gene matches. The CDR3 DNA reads TGTGCCAGCAGCTTGGAGCCTAGCGGGAGTAGGAATGAGCAGTTCTTC. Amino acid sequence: CASSLEPSGSRNEQFF.

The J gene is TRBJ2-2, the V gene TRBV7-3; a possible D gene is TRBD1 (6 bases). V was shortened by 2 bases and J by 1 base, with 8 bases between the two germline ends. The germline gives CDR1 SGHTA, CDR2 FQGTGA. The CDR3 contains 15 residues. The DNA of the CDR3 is TGTGCCAGCAGCTTAGTGACAGGGAACACCGGGGAGCTGTTTTTT. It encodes CASSLVTGNTGELFF.

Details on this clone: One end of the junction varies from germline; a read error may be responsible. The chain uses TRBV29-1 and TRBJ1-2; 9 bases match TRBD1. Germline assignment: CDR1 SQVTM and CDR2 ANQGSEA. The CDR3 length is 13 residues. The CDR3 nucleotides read TGCAGCGTTGCTAACGGACAGGGGCCCGCTCGCGGTTTC. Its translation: CSVANGQGPARGF. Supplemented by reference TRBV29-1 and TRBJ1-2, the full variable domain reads SAVISQKPSRDICQRGTSLTIQCQVDSQVTMMFWYRQQPGQSLTLIATANQGSEATYESGFVIDKFPISRPNLTFSTLTVSNMSPEDSSIYLCSVANGQGPARGFGSGTRLTVV.

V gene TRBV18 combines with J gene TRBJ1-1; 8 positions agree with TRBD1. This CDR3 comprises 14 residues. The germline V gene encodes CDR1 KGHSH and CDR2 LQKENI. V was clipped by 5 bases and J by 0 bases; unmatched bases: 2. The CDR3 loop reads CASSSDRVNTEAFF. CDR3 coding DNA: TGTGCCAGCTCATCGGACAGGGTGAACACTGAAGCTTTCTTT.

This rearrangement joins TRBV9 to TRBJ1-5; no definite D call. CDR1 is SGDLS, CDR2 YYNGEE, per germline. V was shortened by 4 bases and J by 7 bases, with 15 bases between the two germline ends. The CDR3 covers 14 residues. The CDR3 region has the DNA TGTGCCAGCAGCCCTTCCTACCGGTCGCAGCCCCAGCATTTT. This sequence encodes CASSPSYRSQPQHF.

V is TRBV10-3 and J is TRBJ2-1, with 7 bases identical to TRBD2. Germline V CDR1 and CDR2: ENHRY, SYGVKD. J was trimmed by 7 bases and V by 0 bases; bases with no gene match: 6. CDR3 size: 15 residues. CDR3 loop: CAISESGGRLNEQFF. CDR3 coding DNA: TGTGCCATCAGTGAGTCGGGGGGGAGGCTGAATGAGCAGTTCTTC.

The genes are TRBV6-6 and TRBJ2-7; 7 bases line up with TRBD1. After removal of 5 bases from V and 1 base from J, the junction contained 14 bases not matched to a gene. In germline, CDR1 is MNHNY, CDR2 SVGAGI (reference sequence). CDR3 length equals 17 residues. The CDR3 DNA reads TGTGCCAGCAGTCAACTCCGGGACAGCTTTACATCCTACGAGCAGTACTTC. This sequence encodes CASSQLRDSFTSYEQYF.

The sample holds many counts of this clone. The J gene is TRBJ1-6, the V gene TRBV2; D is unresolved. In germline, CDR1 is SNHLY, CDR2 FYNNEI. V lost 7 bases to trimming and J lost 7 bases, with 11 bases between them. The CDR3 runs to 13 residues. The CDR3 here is CASMEARNSPLHF. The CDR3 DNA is TGTGCCAGCATGGAGGCTAGGAATTCACCCCTCCACTTT.

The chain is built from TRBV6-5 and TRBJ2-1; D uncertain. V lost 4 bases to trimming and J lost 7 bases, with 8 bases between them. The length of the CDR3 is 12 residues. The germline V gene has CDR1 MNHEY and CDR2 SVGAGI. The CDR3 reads CASSSSPNEQFF. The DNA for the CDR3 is TGTGCCAGCAGTTCATCCCCAAATGAGCAGTTCTTC.

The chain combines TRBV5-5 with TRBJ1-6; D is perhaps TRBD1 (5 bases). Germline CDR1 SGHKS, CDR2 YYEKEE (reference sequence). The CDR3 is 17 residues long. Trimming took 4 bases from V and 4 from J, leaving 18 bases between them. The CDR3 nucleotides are TGTGCCAGCAGCCCGCTCTTGCGGACATCTTATAATTCACCCCTCCACTTT. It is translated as CASSPLLRTSYNSPLHF.

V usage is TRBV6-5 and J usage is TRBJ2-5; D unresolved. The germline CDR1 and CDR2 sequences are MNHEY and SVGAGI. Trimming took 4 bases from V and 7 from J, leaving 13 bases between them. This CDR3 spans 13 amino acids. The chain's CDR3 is CASSLVETGTQYF. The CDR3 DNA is TGTGCCAGCAGTTTGGTAGAGACGGGGACCCAGTACTTC.

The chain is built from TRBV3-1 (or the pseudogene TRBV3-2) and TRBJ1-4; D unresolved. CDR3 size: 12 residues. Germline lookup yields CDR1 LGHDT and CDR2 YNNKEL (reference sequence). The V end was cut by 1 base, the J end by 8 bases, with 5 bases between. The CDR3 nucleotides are TGTGCCAGCAGCCAAGGGAGAGAAAAACTGTTTTTT. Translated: CASSQGREKLFF.

The CDR3 DNA reads as TGTGCCAGCAGCTTAGGGCCCCCCCGTGAAGATACGCAGTATTTT. Encoded protein: CASSLGPPREDTQYF. The V gene is TRBV7-3, the J gene TRBJ2-3; D call uncertain. Germline-derived CDR1 and CDR2 are SGHTA and FQGTGA. The V end was cut by 2 bases, the J end by 5 bases, with 14 bases between. This CDR3 comprises 15 residues.

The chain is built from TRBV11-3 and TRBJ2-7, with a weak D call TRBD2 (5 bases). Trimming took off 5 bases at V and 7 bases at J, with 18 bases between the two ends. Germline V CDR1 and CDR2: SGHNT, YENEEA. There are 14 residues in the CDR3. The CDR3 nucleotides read TGTGCCAGCAGCCCGACACCCGGGGTGGGGGAGCAGTACTTC. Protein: CASSPTPGVGEQYF.

The DNA of the CDR3 is TGTGCCAGCAGGATAGAGAACACTGAAGCTTTCTTT. It translates to CASRIENTEAFF. The J gene is TRBJ1-1, the V gene TRBV12-3 or TRBV12-4; D call uncertain. This CDR3 comprises 12 residues. The V end lost 6 bases, the J end lost 1 base, and 6 bases lay between the germline ends.

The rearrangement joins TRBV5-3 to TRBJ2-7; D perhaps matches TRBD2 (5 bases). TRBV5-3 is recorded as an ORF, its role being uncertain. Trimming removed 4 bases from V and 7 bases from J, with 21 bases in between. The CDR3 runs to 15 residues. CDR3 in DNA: TGTGCCAGAAGCCAGGCCCCCCGACCGGGGTTTGAGCAGTACTTC. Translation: CARSQAPRPGFEQYF.

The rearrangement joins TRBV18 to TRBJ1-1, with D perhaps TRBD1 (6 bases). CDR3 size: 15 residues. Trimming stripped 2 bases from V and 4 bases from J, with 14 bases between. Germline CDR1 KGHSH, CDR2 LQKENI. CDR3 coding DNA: TGTGCCAGCTCACCATTCCGGGGGGGCGGCACTGAAGCTTTCTTT. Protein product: CASSPFRGGGTEAFF.

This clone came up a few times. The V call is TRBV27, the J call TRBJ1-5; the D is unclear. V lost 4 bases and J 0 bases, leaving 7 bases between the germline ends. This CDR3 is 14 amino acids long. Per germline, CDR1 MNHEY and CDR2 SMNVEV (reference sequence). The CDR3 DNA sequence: TGTGCCAGCAGTTCCCCTTATAGCAATCAGCCCCAGCATTTT. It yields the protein CASSSPYSNQPQHF.

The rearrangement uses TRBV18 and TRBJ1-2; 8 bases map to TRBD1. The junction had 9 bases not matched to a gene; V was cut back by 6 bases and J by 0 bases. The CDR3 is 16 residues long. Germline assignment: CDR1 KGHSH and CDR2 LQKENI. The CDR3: CASSLGQGGANYGYTF. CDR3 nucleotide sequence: TGTGCCAGCTCCCTTGGACAGGGAGGAGCTAACTATGGCTACACCTTC.

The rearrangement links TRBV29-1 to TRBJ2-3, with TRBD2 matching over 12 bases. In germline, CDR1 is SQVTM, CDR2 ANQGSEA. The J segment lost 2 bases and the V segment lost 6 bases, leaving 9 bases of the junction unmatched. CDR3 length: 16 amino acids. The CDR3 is CSVHLTSGSLTDTQYF. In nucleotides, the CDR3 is TGCAGCGTCCACCTGACTAGCGGGAGTCTCACAGATACGCAGTATTTT.

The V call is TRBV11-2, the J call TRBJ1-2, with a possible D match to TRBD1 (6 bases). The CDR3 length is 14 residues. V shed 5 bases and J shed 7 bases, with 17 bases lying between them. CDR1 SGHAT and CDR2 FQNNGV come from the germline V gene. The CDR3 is CASSPTTGYSGYTF. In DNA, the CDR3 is TGTGCCAGCAGCCCGACGACAGGATATAGTGGCTACACCTTC.

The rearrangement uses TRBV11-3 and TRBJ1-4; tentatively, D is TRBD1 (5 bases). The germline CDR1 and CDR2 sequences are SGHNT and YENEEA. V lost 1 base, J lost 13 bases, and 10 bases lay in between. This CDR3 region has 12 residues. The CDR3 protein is CASSLGDGRLFF. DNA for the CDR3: TGTGCCAGCAGCTTAGGGGACGGGAGACTGTTTTTT.

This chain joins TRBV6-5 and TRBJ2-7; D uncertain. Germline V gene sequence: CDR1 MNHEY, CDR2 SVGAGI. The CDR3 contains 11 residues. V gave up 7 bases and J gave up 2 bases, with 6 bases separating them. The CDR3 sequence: CASKNTYEQYF. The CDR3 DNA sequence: TGTGCCAGCAAAAACACCTACGAGCAGTACTTC.

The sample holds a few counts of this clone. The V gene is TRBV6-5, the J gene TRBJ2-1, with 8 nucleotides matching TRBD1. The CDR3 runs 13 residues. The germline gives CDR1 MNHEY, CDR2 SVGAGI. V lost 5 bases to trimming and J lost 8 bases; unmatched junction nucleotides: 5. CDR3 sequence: CASSRTGNHEQFF. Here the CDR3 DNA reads TGTGCCAGCAGTAGGACAGGGAATCATGAGCAGTTCTTC.

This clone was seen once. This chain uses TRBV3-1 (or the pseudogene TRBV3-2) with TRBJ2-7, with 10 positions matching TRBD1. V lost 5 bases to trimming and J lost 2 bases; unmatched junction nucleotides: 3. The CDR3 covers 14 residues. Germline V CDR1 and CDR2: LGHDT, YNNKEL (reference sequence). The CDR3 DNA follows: TGTGCCAGCAGCTGGGGGACAGGGGCCTACGAGCAGTACTTC. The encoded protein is CASSWGTGAYEQYF.

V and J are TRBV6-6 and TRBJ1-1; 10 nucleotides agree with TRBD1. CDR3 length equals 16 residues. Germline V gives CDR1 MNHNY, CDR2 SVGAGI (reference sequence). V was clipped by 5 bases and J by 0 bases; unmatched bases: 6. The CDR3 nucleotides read TGTGCCAGCAGTCGAGGGACAGGGGAGATGAACACTGAAGCTTTCTTT. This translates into CASSRGTGEMNTEAFF.

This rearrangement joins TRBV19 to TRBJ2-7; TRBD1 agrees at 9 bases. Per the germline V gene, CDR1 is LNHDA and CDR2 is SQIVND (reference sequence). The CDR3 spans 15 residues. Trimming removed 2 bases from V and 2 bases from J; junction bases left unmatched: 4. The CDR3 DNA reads TGTGCCAGTAGTATACCGGGACAGGGCACCTACGAGCAGTACTTC. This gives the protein CASSIPGQGTYEQYF.

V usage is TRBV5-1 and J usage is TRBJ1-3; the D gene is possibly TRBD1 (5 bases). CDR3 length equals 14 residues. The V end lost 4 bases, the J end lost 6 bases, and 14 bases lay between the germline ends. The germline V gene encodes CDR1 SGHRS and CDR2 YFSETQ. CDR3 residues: CASSPQTDANTIYF. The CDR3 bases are TGCGCCAGCAGCCCCCAGACAGACGCAAACACCATATATTTT.